This T cell receptor (beta chain) was found in a study of CD8 T cells in Susac syndrome. With random hexamers, 0.5 to 1 ug RNA was reverse transcribed. TCRdb itself ran the immunoSEQ multiplex PCR reads through MiXCR, one entry per CDR3 protein. The sample carries 160,000 or so distinct CDR3 sequences, approximately 95% recorded once. The clonotype originates from a human donor with multiple sclerosis. The sequenced sample consisted of CD8+ T cells from PBMCs.

CDR3 sequence reads: CSVRAGGTNTGELFF. The CDR3 DNA is TGCAGCGTTCGAGCGGGAGGAACGAACACCGGGGAGCTGTTTTTT. The rearrangement joins TRBV29-1 to TRBJ2-2; 9 nucleotides agree with TRBD2. V trimming: 5 bases; J trimming: 0 bases; junction bases outside the gene matches: 4. The germline CDR1 and CDR2 sequences are SQVTM and ANQGSEA. The CDR3 contains 15 residues.